This record concerns one T cell receptor (beta chain) sequence. Using immunoSEQ multiplex PCR, the repertoire was profiled, and TCRdb retains in-frame clones only, with some absent. The table records under 75,000 clones, 88% of them present only once. The sample originates from a study of blood T cell repertoires in COVID-19. As for the study in general: Samples taken during acute and convalescent COVID-19 were collected in the United States, Italy and Spain.

The V end lost 4 bases, the J end lost 6 bases, and 6 bases lay between the germline ends. From germline, CDR1 is MNHEY and CDR2 SVGAGI. The CDR3 spans 12 residues. V and J are TRBV6-5 and TRBJ2-2; the D gene is possibly TRBD1 (5 bases). The sequenced sample consisted of peripheral blood. This receptor was identified in a man aged 45-60 years with active COVID-19. Here the CDR3 reads CASSFRAGELFF. In DNA form, the CDR3 reads TGTGCCAGCAGTTTCAGGGCCGGGGAGCTGTTTTTT.